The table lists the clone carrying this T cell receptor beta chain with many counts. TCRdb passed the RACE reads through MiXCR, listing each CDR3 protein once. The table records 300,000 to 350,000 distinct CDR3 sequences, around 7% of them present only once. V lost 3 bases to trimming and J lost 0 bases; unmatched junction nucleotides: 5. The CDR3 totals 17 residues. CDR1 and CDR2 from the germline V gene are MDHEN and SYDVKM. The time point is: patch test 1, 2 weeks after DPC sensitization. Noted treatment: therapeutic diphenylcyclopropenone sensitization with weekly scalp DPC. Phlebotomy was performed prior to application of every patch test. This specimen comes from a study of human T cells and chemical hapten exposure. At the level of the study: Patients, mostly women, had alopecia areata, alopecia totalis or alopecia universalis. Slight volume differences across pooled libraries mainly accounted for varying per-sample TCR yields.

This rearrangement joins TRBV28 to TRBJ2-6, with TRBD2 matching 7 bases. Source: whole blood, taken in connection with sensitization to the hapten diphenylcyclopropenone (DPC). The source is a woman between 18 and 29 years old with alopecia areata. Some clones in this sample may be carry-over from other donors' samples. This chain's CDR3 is CASSLGGSSSGANVLTF. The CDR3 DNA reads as TGTGCCAGCAGTTTGGGAGGGAGCAGCTCTGGGGCCAACGTCCTGACTTTC.